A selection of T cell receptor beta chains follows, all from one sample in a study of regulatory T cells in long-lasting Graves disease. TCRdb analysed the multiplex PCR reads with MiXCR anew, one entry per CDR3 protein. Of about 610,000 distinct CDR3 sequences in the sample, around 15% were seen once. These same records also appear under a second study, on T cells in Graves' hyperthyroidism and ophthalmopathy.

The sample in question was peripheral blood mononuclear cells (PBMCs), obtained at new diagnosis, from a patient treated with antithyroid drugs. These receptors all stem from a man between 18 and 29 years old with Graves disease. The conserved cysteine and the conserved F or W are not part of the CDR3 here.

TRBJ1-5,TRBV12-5,ASGTTQPQH
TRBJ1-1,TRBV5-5,ASSFSGTGGPDTEAF
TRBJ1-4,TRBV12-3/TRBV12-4,ASSFDRGPNEKLF
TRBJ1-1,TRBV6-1,ASIMNTEAF
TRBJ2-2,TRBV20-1,SARSGRNTGELF
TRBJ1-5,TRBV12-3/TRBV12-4,ASSSTYPPQH
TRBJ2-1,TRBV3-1,ASSRAGRMNEQF
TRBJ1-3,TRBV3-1,ASSPMGIRGQGGNTIY
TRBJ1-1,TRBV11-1,ASRSGEVVRNTEAF
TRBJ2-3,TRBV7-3,ASRNGLAGDTQY
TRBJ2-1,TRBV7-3,ASSSGEQPTRQF
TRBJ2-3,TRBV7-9,ASSSSQGARDTQY
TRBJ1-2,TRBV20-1,SARASLQNYGYT
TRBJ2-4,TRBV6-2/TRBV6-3,ASSLPSLANIQY
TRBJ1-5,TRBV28,ASSVGAGRNQPQH
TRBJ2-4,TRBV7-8,ASSFSEGKNIQY
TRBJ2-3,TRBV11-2,ASSLPSGRNRDTQY
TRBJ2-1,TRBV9,ASSATTRGGGNEQF
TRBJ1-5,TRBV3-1,ASSPTSGGVGNQPQH
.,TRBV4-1,ASSQHLAGGSETQY
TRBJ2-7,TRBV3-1,ASTGTRTGSEQY
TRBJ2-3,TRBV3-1,ASSQETSGRPSTDTQY
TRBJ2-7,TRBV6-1,ASTGTVPSYEQY
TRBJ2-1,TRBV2,ASSDLASGVYNEQF
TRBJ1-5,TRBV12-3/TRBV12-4,ASSLGQFQPQH
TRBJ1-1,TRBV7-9,ASSPRQYTEAF
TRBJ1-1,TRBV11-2,ASSLQAVKNTEAF
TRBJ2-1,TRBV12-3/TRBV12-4,ASSRLAGDNEQF
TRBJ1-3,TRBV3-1,ASGEAGTVNTIY
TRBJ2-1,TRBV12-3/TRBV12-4,ASSHSGGNEQF
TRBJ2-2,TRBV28,ASSPALNTGELF
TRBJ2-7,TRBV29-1,SVEDSTYEQY
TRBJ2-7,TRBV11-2,ASSQVLGEGEQY
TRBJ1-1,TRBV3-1,ASSQPWGLHGDTEAF
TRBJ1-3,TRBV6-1,GTQNEDSGNTIY
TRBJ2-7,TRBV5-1,ASSLEQGYYEQY
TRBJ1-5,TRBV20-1,SAREGGTGNQPQH
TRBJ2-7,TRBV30,PKAVYEQY
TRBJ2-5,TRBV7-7,ASSLLGTQETQY
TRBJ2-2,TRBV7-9,ASSLAAGKTGELF
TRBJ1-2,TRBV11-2,ASSPSGAASNYGYT
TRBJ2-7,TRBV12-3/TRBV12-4,ASRETSGAPYEQY
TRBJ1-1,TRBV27,ASRLSTENTEAF
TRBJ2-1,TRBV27,ASSLRTSGGNEQF
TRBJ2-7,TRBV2,ASSVPLAGGGSYEQY
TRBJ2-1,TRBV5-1,ASRPPGAGGNEQF